This T cell receptor (beta chain) derives from a study of blood T cell repertoires in COVID-19 (dated by TCRdb to about 2020). As for the study more broadly: The collaborator samples originated in the United States, Italy and Spain and spanned the acute and convalescent phases of COVID-19. Deeply sampled blood TCRbeta repertoires from subjects exposed to, actively infected with, or recovered from COVID-19 were included in the dataset. Where HLA class I and class II types were available, the types were taken from metadata supplied by the sample provider, not from assay-based typing. The samples were drawn from the first 160 participants of the ongoing ImmuneRACE study and from 1,200 or so subjects provided by 6 global collaborators. The material from the prospective study consisted of cDNA or gDNA derived from T cells, B-cell-depleted T cells, or PBMCs. Sample metadata almost always included a de-identified subject ID, COVID-19 status, age in years and sex. The repertoires were made available in a free public database intended to serve as a resource for research on the immune response to SARS-CoV-2. What the work shows at the level of the full study, not this receptor alone: The quantity of clinical and demographic metadata differed by source and by participant and was supplied without curation.

Based on the germline V gene, the CDR1 and CDR2 sequences are SGHRS and YFSETQ. Germline trimming: 0 bases from V, 4 bases from J; junction bases outside gene matches: 6. From its cysteine to its phenylalanine, the CDR3 spans 17 amino acids. The only DNA kept is the CDR3, 51 bases in frame from the first base. Whole blood was collected in K2EDTA tubes by collaborating institutions according to the institutions' own protocols. For TCRbeta analysis, collaborators shipped samples as frozen whole blood, isolated PBMCs, or DNA extracted from either of those sample types. As concerns this clone: Its recognized antigen is unknown. There are no base qualities to consult, and no much larger clone falls within one base.

TCRbeta CDR3 regions were amplified from genomic DNA by means of the immunoSEQ Assay, a bias-controlled multiplex PCR. The authors' pipeline ran thus. Nucleated cell counts per sample were estimated from amplification of reference gene primers within the assay. To quantify the absolute abundance of each unique TCRbeta CDR3 rearrangement, sequence reads were collapsed and filtered. Productive Simpson clonality was computed per sample as the square root of Simpson's diversity index over productive rearrangements. The source is immuneACCESS, and TCRdb retained only in-frame sequences with V and J called. Part of the clones is not carried over; for the studies checked, unresolved V genes explain less than half of this, and the remainder is unexplained. V, J and clone size were drawn from that table, and D and trimming were deduced from the DNA. The sample records 150,000 to 200,000 clones, approximately 84% of which are singletons. About 20% of the sample lies in the top ten.

The source of this sequence is a woman of 80 years or more with acute or convalescent COVID-19. Recombination linked TRBV5-1 to TRBJ2-1; 11 junctional bases match TRBD2. The sample consisted of peripheral blood. The nucleotide sequence is TGCGCCAGCAGCTTGGGGCCGGGGACTAGCGGATACAATGAGCAGTTCTTC. The encoded protein is CASSLGPGTSGYNEQFF. The variable domain in full, with residues beyond the CDR3 obtained from the reference TRBV5-1 and TRBJ2-1 genes, is KAGVTQTPRYLIKTRGQQVTLSCSPISGHRSVSWYQQTPGQGLQFLFEYFSETQRNKGNFPGRFSGRQFSNSRSEMNVSTLELGDSALYLCASSLGPGTSGYNEQFFGPGTRLTVL.